This T cell receptor (beta chain) was captured by sequencing in a study of identical twins. Study conclusions and caveats: With monozygotic twins, out-of-frame TCR alpha sharing exceeded what models estimated. Beta clonotypes that were abundant in cord blood contained fewer insertions, a pattern absent from memory repertoires. Cross-sectional statistical analysis was relied on for the conclusions, without the same donors being followed.

With respect to this clonotype: The antigen is not known.

This CDR3 has 13 residues. Germline assignment: CDR1 LGHDT and CDR2 YNNKEL (reference sequence). V gave up 4 bases and J gave up 5 bases, with 9 bases separating them. Template switching added a universal primer site, and cDNA bore unique molecular identifiers. TCRdb ran MiXCR on the 5' RACE reads and lists one entry per CDR3 protein. This table holds a few hundred thousand distinct CDR3 sequences, about 16% found once. This sample was also put to use in a study of yellow fever vaccine responses in identical twins.

This sequence was found in a woman between 18 and 29 years old in good health. The specimen was CD4+ T cells sorted from blood. The chain recombines TRBV3-1 with TRBJ1-5, with unresolved D. CDR3 sequence reads: CASSLGYDQPQHF. In nucleotides, the CDR3 is TGTGCCAGCAGCCTCGGTTATGATCAGCCCCAGCATTTT. Looking up the rest from reference TRBV3-1 and TRBJ1-5 gives the full variable domain: DTAVSQTPKYLVTQMGNDKSIKCEQNLGHDTMYWYKQDSKKFLKIMFSYNNKELIINETVPNRFSPKSPDKAHLNLHINSLELGDSAVYFCASSLGYDQPQHFGDGTRLSIL.